Following are 7 T cell receptor beta chains from one sample sequenced in a study of metastatic and nonmetastatic thyroid tumors. The entire patient cohort was treatment-naive prior to thyroid surgery. TCRdb re-clonotyped the PCR reads via MiXCR. The profile shows roughly 10,000 clones, 25% to 40% of them singletons. Material for sequencing was tumor tissue. These receptors all come from a female donor with papillary thyroid cancer or a benign thyroid nodule (not recorded which). Some clones in this sample may be carry-over from other donors' samples.

The genes are TRBV2 and TRBJ2-7; 8 nucleotides agree with TRBD1. The CDR3 runs 14 residues. Per germline, CDR1 SNHLY and CDR2 FYNNEI. Germline trimming cut 4 bases from V and 6 bases from J; bases unmatched to any gene: 8. The CDR3: CASSGLDRGSEQYF. In DNA, the CDR3 is TGTGCCAGCAGTGGACTCGACAGGGGAAGCGAGCAGTACTTC.

With respect to this clone: Its ends do not fully match the called genes, so a read error is possible. The chain is built from TRBV6-5 and TRBJ2-1, with D possibly being TRBD1 (6 bases). Germline values: CDR1 MNHEY, CDR2 SVGAGI. The CDR3 loop spans 16 amino acids. CDR3 nucleotides: TGTGCCAGCATTTACAGGGAATGTAGTACCTACAATGAGCAGTTCTTC. It is translated as CASIYRECSTYNEQFF.

Sample share makes this clone medium-sized (0.01 to 0.1%). J is TRBJ1-1 and V is TRBV6-1; TRBD1 aligns across 9 bases. V lost 5 bases and J lost 3; bases outside the gene matches: 13. The length of the CDR3 is 17 residues. Germline CDR1 MNHNS, CDR2 SASEGT. The CDR3 sequence is CASSWGQGQGVDTEAFF. The CDR3 DNA reads TGTGCCAGCAGTTGGGGACAGGGACAAGGTGTGGACACTGAAGCTTTCTTT.

This clone has just a few counts. The CDR3, as DNA: TGTGCCCAGAGATGCAAGGGGAACTATAATTCACCCCTCCACTTT. This codes for CAQRCKGNYNSPLHF. V is TRBV6-2 or TRBV6-3 and J is TRBJ1-6, with D possibly being TRBD1 (5 bases). Germline loops: CDR1 MNHEY, CDR2 SVGEGT. Trimming took off 11 bases at V and 3 bases at J, with 17 bases between the two ends. This CDR3 contains 15 residues.

This clone is categorized as medium-sized. The V gene is TRBV30, the J gene TRBJ2-4; 7 bases fit TRBD2. J lost 3 bases, V lost 0 bases, and 11 bases had no gene match. CDR1 is GTSNPN and CDR2 is SVGIG in the germline V gene (reference sequence). This CDR3 spans 17 amino acids. CDR3 sequence reads: CAWSVLREAGYKNIQYF. The CDR3 region has the DNA TGTGCCTGGAGTGTACTTCGGGAAGCGGGGTACAAAAACATTCAGTACTTC.

For the CDR3, the DNA is TGTGCCAGCAGCGAAAGCCTCTCTGGGGCCAACGTCCTGACTTTC. Encoded protein: CASSESLSGANVLTF. The V call is TRBV11-2, the J call TRBJ2-6, with unresolved D. V shed 5 bases and J shed 0 bases, with 8 bases lying between them. CDR1 is SGHAT and CDR2 is FQNNGV in the germline V gene. The CDR3 has 15 amino acids.

The chain employs TRBV4-1 and TRBJ2-7, with TRBD2 identical over 7 bases. Germline V gives CDR1 MGHRA, CDR2 YSYEKL. The trim removed 0 bases at V and 4 bases at J, leaving 15 bases unmatched. This CDR3 has 18 residues. CDR3: CASSQDHLTIGRQYEQYF. The CDR3 DNA reads TGCGCCAGCAGCCAAGACCACCTGACCATCGGGAGGCAGTACGAGCAGTACTTC.